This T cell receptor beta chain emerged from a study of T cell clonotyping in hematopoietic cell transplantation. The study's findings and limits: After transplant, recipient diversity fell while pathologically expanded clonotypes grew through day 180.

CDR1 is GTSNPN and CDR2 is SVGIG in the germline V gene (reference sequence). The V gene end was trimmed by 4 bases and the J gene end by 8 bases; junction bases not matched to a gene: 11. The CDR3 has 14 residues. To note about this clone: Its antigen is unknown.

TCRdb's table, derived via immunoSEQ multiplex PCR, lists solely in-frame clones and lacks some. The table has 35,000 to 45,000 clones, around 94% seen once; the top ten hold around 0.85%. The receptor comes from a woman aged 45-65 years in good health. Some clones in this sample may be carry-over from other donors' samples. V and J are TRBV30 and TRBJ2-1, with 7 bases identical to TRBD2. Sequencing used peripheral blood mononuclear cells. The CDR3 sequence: CAWNRDYPMYEQFF. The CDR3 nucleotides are TGTGCCTGGAACCGGGACTACCCGATGTATGAGCAGTTCTTC.